The 30 T cell receptor beta chains presented below share a single source sample, sequenced in a study of identical twins. TCRdb reprocessed the 5' RACE reads with MiXCR, giving one entry per CDR3 protein. The sample yields hundreds of thousands of distinct CDR3 sequences, roughly 6% seen once. Sample: naive T cells sorted from blood. The receptors originated from a man aged 18 to 29 in good health.

There are a few counts of this clonotype. The CDR3 nucleotides read TGCGCCAGCAGCTTGAGCGGGGGCGACTACGAGCAGTACTTC. Protein product: CASSLSGGDYEQYF. The V gene is TRBV5-1, the J gene TRBJ2-7; the match to TRBD2 covers 8 bases. The CDR3 is 14 amino acids. The V segment lost 1 base and the J segment 3 bases; nucleotides outside the gene matches: 3. Germline V gene data show CDR1 as SGHRS and CDR2 as YFSETQ. Full variable domain (rest looked up from reference TRBV5-1 and TRBJ2-7): KAGVTQTPRYLIKTRGQQVTLSCSPISGHRSVSWYQQTPGQGLQFLFEYFSETQRNKGNFPGRFSGRQFSNSRSEMNVSTLELGDSALYLCASSLSGGDYEQYFGPGTRLTVT.

This clonotype was seen a few times. The chain employs TRBV10-1 and TRBJ2-5; 12 nucleotides align to TRBD2. This CDR3 spans 16 amino acids. Germline V gene sequence: CDR1 WNHNN, CDR2 SYGVQD (reference sequence). V lost 2 bases, J lost 1 base, and 2 bases stayed unmatched. The CDR3 reads CASSETSGRTQETQYF. The CDR3 DNA sequence: TGCGCCAGCAGTGAGACTAGCGGGAGGACCCAAGAGACCCAGTACTTC.

This clonotype was counted a few times. The chain couples TRBV10-3 to TRBJ2-7; 7 bases align to TRBD2. The CDR3 sequence is 15 residues long. V trimming: 0 bases; J trimming: 9 bases; junction bases outside the gene matches: 11. Germline values: CDR1 ENHRY, CDR2 SYGVKD. The CDR3: CAISESKRDGYGQYF. For the CDR3, the DNA is TGTGCCATCAGTGAGTCGAAGCGGGACGGGTATGGGCAGTACTTC.

The chain couples TRBV10-3 to TRBJ2-7, with D possibly being TRBD1 or TRBD2 (5 bases each). The germline V and J ends were trimmed by 8 bases and 2 bases, with 13 bases remaining between them. The germline CDR1 and CDR2 sequences are ENHRY and SYGVKD. This CDR3 contains 13 residues. DNA of the CDR3: TGTGCCATCTCATCGGGACCTACCTACGAGCAGTACGTC. Translating gives CAISSGPTYEQYV.

This clonotype was detected only a few times. This rearrangement joins TRBV11-2 to TRBJ1-1; tentatively, D is TRBD1 (5 bases). V lost 5 bases and J lost 1, with 26 bases in between. The CDR3 runs 19 residues. Germline CDR1 SGHAT, CDR2 FQNNGV. CDR3 protein: CASSPLGLMNWKGNTEAFF. The CDR3 DNA reads as TGTGCCAGCAGCCCCCTGGGGCTGATGAATTGGAAGGGGAACACTGAAGCTTTCTTT.

The V call is TRBV7-6, the J call TRBJ2-5, with a possible D match to TRBD2 (5 bases). Germline assignment: CDR1 SGHVS and CDR2 FNYEAQ. There are 16 residues in the CDR3. V gave up 3 bases and J gave up 2 bases, with 16 bases separating them. CDR3 sequence reads: CASSFFPRDLQETQYF. Here the CDR3 DNA reads TGTGCCAGCAGCTTTTTCCCCCGGGATCTACAAGAGACCCAGTACTTC.

In this sample, this clonotype turned up a few times. The genes are TRBV2 and TRBJ2-5; 8 nucleotides align to TRBD1. Per the germline V gene, CDR1 is SNHLY and CDR2 is FYNNEI. This CDR3 has 14 amino acids. With V trimmed by 7 bases and J by 2 bases, 6 bases remained unmatched. The CDR3 spells CASIGTGLQETQYF. The CDR3, as DNA: TGTGCCAGCATCGGGACAGGCTTACAAGAGACCCAGTACTTC. Combining the CDR3 with reference TRBV2 and TRBJ2-5 gives the whole variable domain EPEVTQTPSHQVTQMGQEVILRCVPISNHLYFYWYRQILGQKVEFLVSFYNNEISEKSEIFDDQFSVERPDGSNFTLKIRSTKLEDSAMYFCASIGTGLQETQYFGPGTRLLVL.

This clonotype was observed many times. The chain uses TRBV20-1 and TRBJ1-2; D is unresolved. Germline CDR1 DFQATT, CDR2 SNEGSKA (reference sequence). V lost 5 bases, J lost 1 base, and 11 bases lay in between. This CDR3 is built from 13 residues. CDR3 loop: CSAEDGLNYGYTF. As DNA, the CDR3 is TGCAGTGCTGAGGACGGTCTTAACTATGGCTACACCTTC.

This clonotype has at least ten counts. Written as DNA, the CDR3 is TGCAGTGCTAGAGATGGGACTAGCTGGGAGCAGTACTTC. Amino acids: CSARDGTSWEQYF. V usage is TRBV20-1 and J usage is TRBJ2-7; 9 positions agree with TRBD2. Germline V CDR1 and CDR2: DFQATT, SNEGSKA (reference sequence). CDR3 size: 13 residues. V lost 0 bases and J lost 7; bases outside the gene matches: 4.

This clonotype was seen ten or more times. The genes are TRBV25-1 and TRBJ1-2; TRBD1 aligns across 7 bases. The CDR3 sequence is 13 residues long. V was clipped by 7 bases and J by 2 bases; unmatched bases: 4. Germline lookup yields CDR1 MGHDK and CDR2 SYGVNS. This CDR3 reads CASKPGGNYGYTF. CDR3 nucleotide sequence: TGTGCCAGCAAGCCAGGGGGAAACTATGGCTACACCTTC.

The rearrangement uses TRBV29-1 and TRBJ2-2, with 12 nucleotides matching TRBD2. The V and J ends lost 4 bases and 6 bases, in that order; junction bases with no gene match: 9. The V gene's germline CDR1 is SQVTM and CDR2 ANQGSEA. CDR3 length equals 16 residues. The CDR3 region is CSVGPTSGRSAGELFF. CDR3 DNA sequence: TGCAGCGTTGGACCGACTAGCGGGAGATCAGCCGGGGAGCTGTTTTTT.

This clonotype was counted at least ten times. This chain connects TRBV5-5 to TRBJ2-1, with TRBD2 as a possible D gene (6 bases). The CDR3 extends over 16 amino acids. CDR1 and CDR2 (germline): SGHKS, YYEKEE (reference sequence). Trimming removed 1 base from V and 5 bases from J, with 16 bases in between. CDR3 bases: TGTGCCAGCAGCTTGTCTGGGGGGAGCGACCACAATGAGCAGTTCTTC. Translating it yields CASSLSGGSDHNEQFF.

This clonotype appeared a single time. This likely comes from a read error, as the CDR3 has no conserved phenylalanine or tryptophan at its end. The chain employs TRBV6-1 and TRBJ1-1; maybe TRBD1 (5 bases). Trimming removed 6 bases from V and 0 bases from J, with 8 bases in between. Germline V gene data show CDR1 as MNHNS and CDR2 as SASEGT. CDR3 length equals 13 residues. CDR3 amino acids: CASRGDLNTEAFV. CDR3 nucleotides: TGTGCCAGCAGAGGGGACCTGAACACTGAAGCTTTCGTT.

This chain joins TRBV7-8 and TRBJ1-2; TRBD1 matches 10 bases. The CDR3 runs 14 residues. CDR1 is SGHVS and CDR2 is FQNEAQ in the germline V gene. V dropped 3 bases and J dropped 8; count of bases not matched to a gene: 6. CDR3 sequence reads: CASSFSGQGDGYTF. The CDR3 DNA reads as TGTGCCAGCAGCTTTTCTGGACAGGGGGACGGCTACACCTTC. The whole variable domain, filled in from reference TRBV7-8 and TRBJ1-2, reads GAGVSQSPRYKVAKRGQDVALRCDPISGHVSLFWYQQALGQGPEFLTYFQNEAQLDKSGLPSDRFFAERPEGSVSTLKIQRTQQEDSAVYLCASSFSGQGDGYTFGSGTRLTVV.

This clonotype was seen a few times. The chain joins TRBV20-1 to TRBJ2-3, with TRBD1 as a possible D gene (6 bases). Trimming stripped 4 bases from V and 7 bases from J, with 18 bases between. The germline V gene encodes CDR1 DFQATT and CDR2 SNEGSKA (reference sequence). CDR3 length equals 14 residues. The CDR3 DNA reads TGCAGTGCTATGCAATTAAACAGGGCCCATACGCAGTATTTT. This encodes CSAMQLNRAHTQYF.

This clonotype was seen ten or more times. The rearrangement joins TRBV12-3 or TRBV12-4 to TRBJ1-1; TRBD1 might be the D (5 bases). V was clipped by 7 bases and J by 4 bases, with 19 bases between them. This CDR3 region has 15 residues. The CDR3 DNA is TGTGCCAGCAACCGAGCAGGGAGGCTGGGCACTGAAGCTTTCTTT. It codes for CASNRAGRLGTEAFF.

This clonotype was seen only a few times. The rearrangement uses TRBV3-1 and TRBJ2-7; 11 bases agree with TRBD2. V was pared by 4 bases and J by 2 bases, with 1 base of the junction left unmatched. Germline V gene sequence: CDR1 LGHDT, CDR2 YNNKEL (reference sequence). CDR3 length: 14 amino acids. The CDR3 DNA follows: TGTGCCAGCAGCCCTAGCGGGGGGCCCTACGAGCAGTACGTC. Its translation: CASSPSGGPYEQYV.

In this sample, this clonotype turned up many times. The chain carries TRBV7-3 and TRBJ2-3; tentatively, D is TRBD1 (6 bases). The V and J ends lost 4 bases and 4 bases respectively, with 15 bases between them. Per germline, CDR1 SGHTA and CDR2 FQGTGA. The CDR3 loop spans 15 amino acids. The CDR3 region is CASSYQTGPADTQYF. The CDR3 DNA is TGTGCCAGCAGCTACCAGACAGGACCCGCAGATACGCAGTATTTT.

The CDR3 DNA sequence: TGTGCCAGCAGCTTACTCGGGGTTGGCTACACCTTC. Translation gives CASSLLGVGYTF. The rearrangement links TRBV11-2 to TRBJ1-2; the D is unclear. The CDR3 has 12 amino acids. The germline gives CDR1 SGHAT, CDR2 FQNNGV. The V end lost 2 bases, the J end lost 7 bases, and 8 bases lay between the germline ends.

This clonotype was counted ten times or more. The chain employs TRBV5-1 and TRBJ2-1, with 9 bases matching TRBD2. Germline CDR1 reads SGHRS; CDR2 reads YFSETQ. The CDR3 is made up of 13 amino acids. V was clipped by 4 bases and J by 6 bases; unmatched bases: 2. The CDR3 spells CASSRGRGNEQFF. CDR3 bases: TGCGCCAGCAGCCGCGGGAGGGGCAATGAGCAGTTCTTC.

This clonotype has ten or more counts. DNA of the CDR3: TGTGCCAGCAGCGCGGGACAGGACCTGAACACCGGGGAGCTGTTTTTT. Its protein is CASSAGQDLNTGELFF. The rearrangement links TRBV9 to TRBJ2-2; TRBD1 aligns across 8 bases. Per the germline V gene, CDR1 is SGDLS and CDR2 is YYNGEE. J was trimmed by 1 base and V by 3 bases; bases with no gene match: 5. This CDR3 is built from 16 residues.

In its sample, this clonotype was seen a few times. This chain connects TRBV19 to TRBJ1-2; D unclear. V lost 7 bases to trimming and J lost 4 bases, with 10 bases between them. Per germline, CDR1 LNHDA and CDR2 SQIVND (reference sequence). The CDR3 contains 12 residues. CDR3 DNA: TGTGCCAGTATGAAGGGATCCTATGGCTACACCTTC. Its translation is CASMKGSYGYTF.

This clonotype was seen ten or more times. The chain carries TRBV9 and TRBJ2-1; TRBD1 or TRBD2 may be the D gene (5 bases each). This CDR3 spans 13 amino acids. CDR1 is SGDLS, CDR2 YYNGEE, per germline. Deletions cut 4 bases from V and 8 bases from J, with 13 bases between. The CDR3 DNA is TGTGCCAGCAGCCATGGGGGTAGGGATGAGCAGTTCTTC. Amino acids: CASSHGGRDEQFF.

The chain combines TRBV20-1 with TRBJ2-2, with D hard to call. Trimming stripped 3 bases from V and 4 bases from J, with 9 bases between. Germline CDR1 reads DFQATT; CDR2 reads SNEGSKA (reference sequence). This CDR3 is built from 13 residues. The DNA of the CDR3 is TGCAGTGCTAGTTCCGGCAGCACCGGGGAGCTGTTTTTT. This codes for CSASSGSTGELFF.

This clonotype turned up a few times. This chain uses TRBV6-1 with TRBJ1-1; TRBD1 matches at 11 bases. The V segment lost 6 bases and the J segment 0 bases; nucleotides outside the gene matches: 6. The CDR3 covers 16 residues. Germline CDR1 MNHNS, CDR2 SASEGT. The CDR3 region has the DNA TGTGCCAGCAGACCTGGGACAGGGGGGCTGAACACTGAAGCTTTCTTT. This translates into CASRPGTGGLNTEAFF.

The rearrangement uses TRBV14 and TRBJ2-1, with 7 bases that match TRBD2. CDR3 length: 17 amino acids. Trimming removed 0 bases from V and 5 bases from J; junction bases left unmatched: 10. CDR1 is SGHDN and CDR2 is FVKESK in the germline V gene. CDR3 nucleotide sequence: TGTGCCAGCAGCCAAGATTTCTCCCTAGCGGCAAACAATGAGCAGTTCTTC. Translation gives CASSQDFSLAANNEQFF.

The V gene is TRBV12-3 or TRBV12-4, the J gene TRBJ1-5, with no clear D. Deletions cut 6 bases from V and 0 bases from J, with 9 bases between. The CDR3 is 14 amino acids. The CDR3 sequence is CASRPDYSNQPQHF. CDR3 coding DNA: TGTGCCAGCAGACCCGATTATAGCAATCAGCCCCAGCATTTT.

The V gene is TRBV20-1, the J gene TRBJ2-1; TRBD2 agrees at 8 bases. The CDR3 spans 14 residues. In germline, CDR1 is DFQATT, CDR2 SNEGSKA (reference sequence). The ends lost 3 bases at V and 3 bases at J; junction bases unmatched: 4. Here the CDR3 DNA reads TGCAGTGCTAGCGGGAGGGAAAACTACAATGAGCAGTTCTTC. Amino acids: CSASGRENYNEQFF.

This clonotype has just a few counts. The J gene is TRBJ2-1, the V gene TRBV2; a weak D match, TRBD1 (6 bases). Germline V gives CDR1 SNHLY, CDR2 FYNNEI. The CDR3 covers 14 residues. Trimming took 1 base from V and 7 from J, leaving 11 bases between them. CDR3 residues: CASSEGTAVNEQFF. The DNA of the CDR3 is TGTGCCAGCAGTGAAGGGACAGCCGTAAATGAGCAGTTCTTC.

The sample holds a few counts of this clonotype. The J gene is TRBJ2-7, the V gene TRBV19, with a tentative D call TRBD2 (7 bases). Germline V lookup: CDR1 LNHDA, CDR2 SQIVND (reference sequence). The CDR3 spans 16 residues. V lost 2 bases to trimming and J lost 2 bases, with 16 bases between them. The CDR3 DNA is TGTGCCAGTAGTATAAGGGAGGGGGGGACCGCCTACGAGCAGTACGTC. It codes for CASSIREGGTAYEQYV.